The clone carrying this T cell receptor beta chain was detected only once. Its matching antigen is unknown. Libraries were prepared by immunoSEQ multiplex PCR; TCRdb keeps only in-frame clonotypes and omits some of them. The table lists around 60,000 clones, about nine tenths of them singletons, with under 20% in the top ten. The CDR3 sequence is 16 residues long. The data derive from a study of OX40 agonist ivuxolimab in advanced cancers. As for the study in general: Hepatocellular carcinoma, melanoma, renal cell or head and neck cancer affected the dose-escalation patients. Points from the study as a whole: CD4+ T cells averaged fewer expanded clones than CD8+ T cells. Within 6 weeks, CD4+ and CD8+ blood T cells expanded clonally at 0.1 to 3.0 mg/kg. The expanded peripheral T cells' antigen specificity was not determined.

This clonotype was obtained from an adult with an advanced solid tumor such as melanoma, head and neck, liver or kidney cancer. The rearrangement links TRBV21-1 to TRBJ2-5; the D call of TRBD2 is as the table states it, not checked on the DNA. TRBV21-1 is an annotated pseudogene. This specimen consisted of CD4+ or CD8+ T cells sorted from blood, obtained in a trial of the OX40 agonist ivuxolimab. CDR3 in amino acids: CASSKKGEGRQETQYF. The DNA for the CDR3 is TGTGCCAGCAGCAAAAAAGGTGAGGGTCGGCAAGAGACCCAGTACTTC.